Presented here are 11 T cell receptor beta chains from one specimen sequenced in a study of vaccination and CD4 T cells after COVID-19. These receptors have no identified antigens. The treatment is: roughly ten-day PBMC culture with coronavirus spike peptide pools or control peptides (ViraFEST assay). Gathered ahead of the COVID-19 pandemic (2011-2018) were the CD4+ T cells of the unexposed donor. The Oncomine TCR Beta short-read assay sequenced DNA from cultured CD4+ T cells. MiXCR, applied by TCRdb to the PCR reads, yields one record per CDR3 protein. The table includes 9,000 to 10,000 distinct CDR3 sequences, approximately 48% detected once. Input material: CD4+ T cells from blood, cultured in vitro. These receptor sequences come from a human donor in good health.

Only a few counts were recorded for this clonotype. The chain couples TRBV28 to TRBJ1-2; the D is unclear. Trimming took off 4 bases at V and 4 bases at J, with 16 bases between the two ends. This CDR3 is 15 amino acids long. Germline V CDR1 and CDR2: MDHEN, SYDVKM. CDR3 sequence reads: CASSYGSGSFYGYTF. In DNA form, the CDR3 reads TGTGCCAGCAGTTATGGGTCAGGATCCTTCTATGGCTACACCTTC.

J is TRBJ2-7 and V is TRBV3-1; unclear D gene. The CDR3 contains 12 residues. Trimming shortened V by 3 bases and J by 1 base, and 4 bases separated the two germline ends. Per germline, CDR1 LGHDT and CDR2 YNNKEL (reference sequence). The CDR3: CASSHESYEQYF. As DNA, the CDR3 is TGTGCCAGCAGCCACGAGTCCTACGAGCAGTACTTC.

V is TRBV28 and J is TRBJ1-2; perhaps TRBD1 as D (5 bases). V lost 2 bases, J lost 8 bases, and 15 bases lay in between. Germline loops: CDR1 MDHEN, CDR2 SYDVKM. The CDR3 totals 14 residues. DNA of the CDR3: TGTGCCAGCAGTTTACTGGGGGGGGTGGGGGGCTACACCTTC. This translates into CASSLLGGVGGYTF.

V is TRBV10-2 and J is TRBJ1-6, with D unresolved. CDR1 WSHSY and CDR2 SAAADI come from the germline V gene. Trimming pared 4 bases from V and 0 bases from J, leaving 10 bases between. CDR3 length: 16 residues. CDR3 bases: TGCGCCAGCAGTGGGACGGACCTCTCCTATAATTCACCCCTCCACTTT. It is translated as CASSGTDLSYNSPLHF.

V gene TRBV7-9 combines with J gene TRBJ1-1; no clear D gene. The CDR3 sequence is 15 residues long. Germline CDR1 and CDR2: SEHNR and FQNEAQ (reference sequence). V shed 7 bases and J shed 3 bases, with 18 bases lying between them. Written as DNA, the CDR3 is TGTGCCAGCAACCAACAACGACACTTAGACACTGAAGCTTTCTTT. It is translated as CASNQQRHLDTEAFF.

The rearrangement joins TRBV7-2 to TRBJ1-5, with 7 bases that match TRBD1. V gave up 2 bases and J gave up 4 bases; unmatched junction bases: 5. Germline V gives CDR1 SGHTA, CDR2 FQGNSA. The CDR3 sequence is 15 residues long. This CDR3 is CASSLFQGQNQPQHF. In DNA form, the CDR3 reads TGTGCCAGCAGCTTATTCCAGGGACAGAATCAGCCCCAGCATTTT.

V gene TRBV6-1 combines with J gene TRBJ1-5; TRBD1 aligns across 8 bases. The CDR3 spans 15 residues. With 2 bases clipped from V and 7 bases from J, the junction kept 7 bases outside the gene matches. CDR1 and CDR2 from the germline V gene are MNHNS and SASEGT. Here the CDR3 DNA reads TGTGCCAGCAGTGAAACGGCAGGGGGCAGGCAGCCCCAGCATTTT. It encodes CASSETAGGRQPQHF.

This clonotype has a handful of counts. The chain combines TRBV20-1 with TRBJ1-2, with TRBD1 matching 8 bases. With 3 bases clipped from V and 8 bases from J, the junction kept 11 bases outside the gene matches. Germline CDR1 reads DFQATT; CDR2 reads SNEGSKA (reference sequence). The CDR3 is 14 residues long. The CDR3 sequence is CSASYGQGFGGYTF. CDR3 nucleotides: TGCAGTGCTAGTTACGGACAGGGATTTGGAGGCTACACCTTC.

The sample holds one count of this clonotype. This chain links TRBV5-1 with TRBJ1-1; D unclear. Germline loops: CDR1 SGHRS, CDR2 YFSETQ. V was clipped by 1 base and J by 4 bases, with 8 bases between them. The CDR3 is 13 amino acids. The CDR3 DNA follows: TGCGCCAGCAGCTTGTTGGGGTCCACTGAAGCTTTCTTT. The encoded protein is CASSLLGSTEAFF.

The chain couples TRBV25-1 to TRBJ2-3; 11 bases align to TRBD2. CDR1 is MGHDK, CDR2 SYGVNS, per germline. The CDR3 extends over 16 amino acids. After removal of 4 bases from V and 2 bases from J, the junction contained 5 bases not matched to a gene. The chain's CDR3 is CASSGLSGRATDTQYF. The CDR3, as DNA: TGTGCCAGCAGTGGCCTTAGCGGGAGGGCCACAGATACGCAGTATTTT.

This clonotype has a handful of counts. The V call is TRBV6-1, the J call TRBJ2-2; perhaps TRBD1 as D (6 bases). The germline V and J ends were trimmed by 9 bases and 5 bases, with 22 bases remaining between them. CDR3 length equals 16 residues. Germline V gene sequence: CDR1 MNHNS, CDR2 SASEGT. For the CDR3, the DNA is TGTGCCAGTGAGCAGGGGCAGGGTTTGGGGACCGGGGAGCTGTTTTTT. Translating it yields CASEQGQGLGTGELFF.